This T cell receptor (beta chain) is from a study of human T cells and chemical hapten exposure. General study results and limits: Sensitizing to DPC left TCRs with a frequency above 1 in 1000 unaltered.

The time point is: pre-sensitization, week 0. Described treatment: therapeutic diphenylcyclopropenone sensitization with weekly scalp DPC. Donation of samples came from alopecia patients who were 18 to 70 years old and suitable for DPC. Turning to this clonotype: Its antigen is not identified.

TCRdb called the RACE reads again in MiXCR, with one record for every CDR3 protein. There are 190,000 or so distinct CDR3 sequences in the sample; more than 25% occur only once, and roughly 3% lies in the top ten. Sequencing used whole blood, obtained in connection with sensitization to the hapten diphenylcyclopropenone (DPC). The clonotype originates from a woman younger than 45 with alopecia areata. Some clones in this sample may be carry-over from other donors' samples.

DNA for the CDR3: TGCGCCAGCAGCCAACGGGACAGGGCGCCCACCGGGGAGCTGTTTTTT. Its protein product is CASSQRDRAPTGELFF. The rearrangement uses TRBV4-3 and TRBJ2-2; 9 bases map to TRBD1. J gave up 4 bases and V 2 bases, and 5 bases lay outside the gene matches. The CDR3 covers 16 residues. Germline V CDR1 and CDR2: LGHNA, YSLEER.